The 15 T cell receptor beta chains presented below share a single source sample, sequenced in a study of long-term antiretroviral therapy in people with HIV. Researchers report immunoSEQ v3.0 was run at survey level. The data were produced by immunoSEQ multiplex PCR, yet TCRdb's version contains in-frame clones alone and is incomplete. The repertoire holds 9,000 to 15,000 clones, with 79% as singletons. The sequencing used unsorted PBMCs, collected 0.8 years before starting antiretroviral therapy. Every receptor here comes from a woman in her thirties or forties with HIV.

This chain connects TRBV7-2 to TRBJ1-3; a weak D match, TRBD1 (5 bases). The CDR3 consists of 15 residues. Germline loops: CDR1 SGHTA, CDR2 FQGNSA. Trimming took off 3 bases at V and 2 bases at J, with 11 bases between the two ends. This CDR3 reads CASSFSGGPGNTIYF. The CDR3 bases are TGTGCCAGCAGCTTTTCCGGGGGACCTGGAAACACCATATATTTT.

This clone appeared a few times. This chain links TRBV4-1 with TRBJ1-5, with unresolved D. CDR1 is MGHRA, CDR2 YSYEKL, per germline. V dropped 1 base and J dropped 5 bases, with 12 bases sitting between them. CDR3 size: 15 residues. CDR3 DNA sequence: TGCGCCAGCAGCCAAGTCCCGATACTGTATCAGCCCCAGCATTTT. This encodes CASSQVPILYQPQHF.

The chain joins TRBV18 to TRBJ2-5, with a tentative D call TRBD2 (5 bases). V was cut by 2 bases and J by 5 bases, with 12 bases left in between. CDR1 and CDR2 from the germline V gene are KGHSH and LQKENI. This CDR3 is built from 14 residues. CDR3 sequence (DNA): TGTGCCAGCTCACCAGCGCGGGCACGGGAGACCCAGTACTTC. This codes for CASSPARARETQYF.

The V call is TRBV5-1, the J call TRBJ2-1; 8 nucleotides align to TRBD2. CDR1 and CDR2 (germline): SGHRS, YFSETQ. The CDR3 extends over 18 amino acids. V was pared by 7 bases and J by 2 bases, with 17 bases of the junction left unmatched. This CDR3 is CASVLFSGKNGPYNEQFF. Here the CDR3 DNA reads TGCGCCAGCGTCCTTTTTAGCGGGAAAAACGGACCCTACAATGAGCAGTTCTTC.

V and J are TRBV28 and TRBJ2-5; 7 bases match TRBD2. This CDR3 is built from 15 residues. Per the germline V gene, CDR1 is MDHEN and CDR2 is SYDVKM. The V segment lost 3 bases and the J segment 1 base; nucleotides outside the gene matches: 5. The CDR3 reads CASSFGGSLQETQYF. The CDR3 DNA follows: TGTGCCAGCAGTTTCGGGGGGAGTCTCCAAGAGACCCAGTACTTC.

V and J are TRBV7-9 and TRBJ2-7; 8 bases are shared with TRBD1. V was clipped by 8 bases and J by 5 bases; unmatched bases: 11. Germline CDR1 SEHNR, CDR2 FQNEAQ (reference sequence). The CDR3 runs 14 residues. The CDR3 coding sequence is TGTGCCAGCTTGACCGGGACAGGTACGGACGAGCAGTACTTC. It translates to CASLTGTGTDEQYF.

The V and J genes are TRBV7-2 and TRBJ1-1; D ambiguous. The V and J ends lost 4 bases and 1 base respectively, with 10 bases between them. The length of the CDR3 is 14 residues. Germline V gene data show CDR1 as SGHTA and CDR2 as FQGNSA. The CDR3 region has the DNA TGTGCCAGCAGCTGGAGGGTCGGGAACACTGAAGCTTTCTTT. Its translation: CASSWRVGNTEAFF.

V gene TRBV27 combines with J gene TRBJ1-1; D remains ambiguous. V was clipped by 5 bases and J by 0 bases, with 7 bases between them. CDR1 MNHEY and CDR2 SMNVEV come from the germline V gene (reference sequence). The CDR3 has 13 residues. CDR3 sequence: CASSLTVNTEAFF. The DNA of the CDR3 is TGTGCCAGCAGTCTCACAGTGAACACTGAAGCTTTCTTT.

The chain combines TRBV19 with TRBJ1-4, with TRBD1 identical over 9 bases. Germline CDR1 and CDR2: LNHDA and SQIVND (reference sequence). The length of the CDR3 is 14 residues. V shed 6 bases, J shed 12 bases, and the junction held 11 bases outside the gene matches. This CDR3 reads CASRDLPGQGELFF. CDR3 nucleotides: TGTGCCAGTAGGGACCTCCCGGGACAGGGCGAACTGTTTTTT.

V is TRBV27 and J is TRBJ2-7, with D perhaps matching TRBD1 (5 bases). CDR1 is MNHEY, CDR2 SMNVEV, per germline (reference sequence). Deletions cut 3 bases from V and 0 bases from J, with 9 bases between. CDR3 size: 14 residues. CDR3 sequence (DNA): TGTGCCAGCAGTTTTCTAGGGGACTCCTACGAGCAGTACTTC. Its translation: CASSFLGDSYEQYF.

V usage is TRBV19 and J usage is TRBJ2-3, with D possibly called TRBD1 or TRBD2 (5 bases each). V was shortened by 6 bases and J by 0 bases, with 16 bases between the two germline ends. Germline V gives CDR1 LNHDA, CDR2 SQIVND (reference sequence). There are 16 residues in the CDR3. The CDR3 spells CASSQPGRGSTDTQYF. The CDR3 coding sequence is TGTGCCAGTAGCCAACCGGGACGGGGAAGCACAGATACGCAGTATTTT.

This rearrangement joins TRBV7-8 to TRBJ1-5; D may be TRBD1 (6 bases). The CDR3 has 18 residues. CDR1 is SGHVS, CDR2 FQNEAQ, per germline. V lost 4 bases and J lost 4, with 23 bases in between. CDR3 loop: CASSSSGTQVGGNQPQHF. The CDR3 nucleotides are TGTGCCAGCAGCTCTTCCGGGACACAGGTAGGAGGAAATCAGCCCCAGCATTTT.

The chain combines TRBV19 with TRBJ2-7; D is possibly TRBD1 or TRBD2 (5 bases each). The V gene's germline CDR1 is LNHDA and CDR2 SQIVND (reference sequence). The CDR3 extends over 14 amino acids. V was pared by 4 bases and J by 3 bases, with 13 bases between. The CDR3 is CASSRGRDLYEQYF. CDR3 nucleotides: TGTGCCAGTAGTAGGGGACGGGACCTCTACGAGCAGTACTTC.

J is TRBJ2-1 and V is TRBV15; D not resolved. V lost 0 bases to trimming and J lost 8 bases, with 8 bases between them. The CDR3 is made up of 13 amino acids. Germline V gene sequence: CDR1 LNHNV, CDR2 YYDKDF (reference sequence). The CDR3 is CATSRDWKYEQFF. CDR3 DNA: TGTGCCACCAGCAGAGATTGGAAGTATGAGCAGTTCTTC.

This chain connects TRBV2 to TRBJ2-1; TRBD2 is a possible D gene (5 bases). Trimming cost V 6 bases and J 0 bases, with 6 bases left between them. Germline V lookup: CDR1 SNHLY, CDR2 FYNNEI. The CDR3 consists of 13 residues. The DNA of the CDR3 is TGTGCCAGCAGGGGGAGCTCCTACAATGAGCAGTTCTTC. Translating it yields CASRGSSYNEQFF.